These 11 T cell receptor beta chains were sequenced from one sample in a study of blood T cell repertoires in COVID-19. The protocol was immunoSEQ multiplex PCR, while the TCRdb copy is restricted to in-frame clones and leaves out a portion. The profile covers a few hundred thousand clones, with about four fifths appearing a single time and 5% taken by the ten largest. Sequenced sample: PBMCs or T cells enriched from blood (not recorded which). The receptors shown here come from a man aged 35 to 55 who had been exposed to COVID-19.

The chain joins TRBV7-2 to TRBJ2-7; perhaps TRBD1 as D (6 bases). CDR3 length equals 14 residues. The ends were cut back, 6 bases at V and 2 bases at J, with 14 bases in the middle. Germline CDR1 SGHTA, CDR2 FQGNSA. CDR3 region: CASSFQTGTYEQYF. For the CDR3, the DNA is TGTGCCAGCAGTTTTCAGACAGGAACCTACGAGCAGTACTTC.

This clone was seen a handful of times. Germline and junction disagree at one end, which may indicate a read error. The chain uses TRBV10-3 and TRBJ2-7, with D maybe TRBD2 (6 bases). Germline-derived CDR1 and CDR2 are ENHRY and SYGVKD. The CDR3 totals 14 residues. The chain's CDR3 is CAISEGTAVYGQYF. CDR3 sequence (DNA): TGTGCCATCAGTGAGGGGACTGCCGTTTACGGGCAGTACTTC.

This rearrangement joins TRBV4-1 to TRBJ2-7; TRBD2 aligns across 7 bases. This CDR3 has 15 amino acids. Germline V gives CDR1 MGHRA, CDR2 YSYEKL. V gave up 4 bases and J gave up 5 bases; unmatched junction bases: 11. CDR3 sequence reads: CASSPAAGEGNEQYF. CDR3 sequence (DNA): TGCGCCAGCAGCCCCGCCGCGGGAGAGGGGAACGAGCAGTACTTC.

V gene TRBV29-1 combines with J gene TRBJ1-1; a possible D gene is TRBD1 (6 bases). The germline V gene has CDR1 SQVTM and CDR2 ANQGSEA. This CDR3 is built from 13 residues. CDR3 sequence reads: CTNDPQGGTEAFF. CDR3 nucleotide sequence: TGCACCAATGACCCACAGGGAGGGACTGAAGCTTTCTTT.

This clone occurred once. The chain combines TRBV5-1 with TRBJ2-3, with D possibly TRBD2 on 5 matching bases. Germline CDR1 is SGHRS and CDR2 is YFSETQ. CDR3 length: 14 residues. V was trimmed by 4 bases and J by 5 bases, leaving 14 bases between them. CDR3 nucleotide sequence: TGCGCCAGCAGCCCGGACCCAGCGGTAGATACGCAGTATTTT. The encoded protein is CASSPDPAVDTQYF. Looking up the rest from reference TRBV5-1 and TRBJ2-3 gives the full variable domain: KAGVTQTPRYLIKTRGQQVTLSCSPISGHRSVSWYQQTPGQGLQFLFEYFSETQRNKGNFPGRFSGRQFSNSRSEMNVSTLELGDSALYLCASSPDPAVDTQYFGPGTRLTVL.

The V gene is TRBV7-9, the J gene TRBJ1-2; D uncertain. The V end lost 1 base, the J end lost 6 bases, and 6 bases lay between the germline ends. Germline V gene lookup returns CDR1 SEHNR and CDR2 FQNEAQ (reference sequence). The CDR3 extends over 12 amino acids. Here the CDR3 reads CASSLVANGYTF. For the CDR3, the DNA is TGTGCCAGCAGCTTAGTCGCTAATGGCTACACCTTC.

This chain connects TRBV30 to TRBJ2-1; 10 bases align to TRBD2. CDR3 length equals 14 residues. The germline V gene has CDR1 GTSNPN and CDR2 SVGIG (reference sequence). The ends lost 5 bases at V and 6 bases at J; junction bases unmatched: 7. The CDR3 bases are TGTGCCTGGGAAATAGCGGGAGGAAGCAATGAGCAGTTCTTC. Translated: CAWEIAGGSNEQFF.

The J gene is TRBJ1-5, the V gene TRBV6-5; D is unclear. The V gene lost 6 bases and the J gene lost 7 bases, with 7 bases spanning the gap. Germline lookup yields CDR1 MNHEY and CDR2 SVGAGI. The CDR3 consists of 11 residues. The CDR3 nucleotides read TGTGCCAGCAGGGAGAGGCAGCCCCAGCATTTT. Encoded protein: CASRERQPQHF.

J is TRBJ1-6 and V is TRBV5-4; TRBD1 agrees at 9 bases. This CDR3 is built from 16 residues. The V and J ends lost 4 bases and 0 bases, in that order; junction bases with no gene match: 2. The germline V gene encodes CDR1 SGHNT and CDR2 YYREEE (reference sequence). The CDR3 DNA reads as TGTGCCAGCAGCGGGACAGGGAGCTCCTATAATTCACCCCTCCACTTT. Amino acid sequence: CASSGTGSSYNSPLHF.

A single count supports this clone. The V call is TRBV19, the J call TRBJ1-5; unclear D gene. V was shortened by 6 bases and J by 6 bases, with 12 bases between the two germline ends. The germline gives CDR1 LNHDA, CDR2 SQIVND (reference sequence). This CDR3 comprises 13 residues. The CDR3 here is CASRPHEGQPQHF. In DNA form, the CDR3 reads TGTGCCAGTAGGCCCCATGAGGGTCAGCCCCAGCATTTT.

This clone was seen once. This chain connects TRBV30 to TRBJ2-2, with 13 bases matching TRBD2. This CDR3 region has 17 residues. Germline-derived CDR1 and CDR2 are GTSNPN and SVGIG (reference sequence). V lost 5 bases, J lost 0 bases, and 6 bases stayed unmatched. In nucleotides, the CDR3 is TGTGCCTGGGGTGGAACTAGCGGGGGGGCGAACACCGGGGAGCTGTTTTTT. Translating it yields CAWGGTSGGANTGELFF.